The 18 T cell receptor beta chains listed next were all sequenced from one sample in a study of blood T cell repertoires in COVID-19. Data came from immunoSEQ multiplex PCR; TCRdb stores just in-frame clones and leaves some out. This table has fewer than 20,000 clones, around nine tenths appearing once. The sample taken for sequencing was peripheral blood. All receptors come from a man aged 35-49 years with active COVID-19.

The chain employs TRBV27 and TRBJ1-1, with TRBD1 matching over 8 bases. CDR3 length: 14 amino acids. V lost 5 bases, J lost 4 bases, and 6 bases stayed unmatched. Germline-derived CDR1 and CDR2 are MNHEY and SMNVEV (reference sequence). The CDR3 coding sequence is TGTGCCAGCAGTCAGGACAGGGTGGGCACTGAAGCTTTCTTT. Its protein is CASSQDRVGTEAFF.

The genes are TRBV2 and TRBJ1-1, with D possibly TRBD1 on 5 matching bases. The ends were cut back, 6 bases at V and 0 bases at J, with 8 bases in the middle. Germline assignment: CDR1 SNHLY and CDR2 FYNNEI. The CDR3 contains 13 residues. The CDR3 region has the DNA TGTGCCAGCAGAAGACAGTTGAACACTGAAGCTTTCTTT. Amino acid sequence: CASRRQLNTEAFF.

This sequence joins TRBV5-1 and TRBJ2-7; the match to TRBD2 covers 7 bases. The junction had 17 bases not matched to a gene; V was cut back by 3 bases and J by 8 bases. The CDR3 contains 16 residues. Per germline, CDR1 SGHRS and CDR2 YFSETQ. For the CDR3, the DNA is TGCGCCAGCAGCTCGACCCCATTGCGGGAGAAATTCAAGCAGTACTTC. The encoded protein is CASSSTPLREKFKQYF. Together with reference TRBV5-1 and TRBJ2-7, the CDR3 gives the full variable domain: KAGVTQTPRYLIKTRGQQVTLSCSPISGHRSVSWYQQTPGQGLQFLFEYFSETQRNKGNFPGRFSGRQFSNSRSEMNVSTLELGDSALYLCASSSTPLREKFKQYFGPGTRLTVT.

The rearrangement uses TRBV30 and TRBJ2-7, with 9 bases aligning to TRBD2. The junction had 5 bases not matched to a gene; V was cut back by 3 bases and J by 2 bases. CDR1 GTSNPN and CDR2 SVGIG come from the germline V gene (reference sequence). The CDR3 contains 14 residues. CDR3 loop: CAWSLAGWTYEQYF. CDR3 DNA sequence: TGTGCCTGGAGCCTAGCGGGGTGGACCTACGAGCAGTACTTC.

The chain has TRBV19 and TRBJ2-1, with 8 bases aligning to TRBD2. The CDR3 has 15 amino acids. Germline V CDR1 and CDR2: LNHDA, SQIVND (reference sequence). V dropped 1 base and J dropped 7; count of bases not matched to a gene: 6. The CDR3 region has the DNA TGTGCCAGTAGTATAGTGTGGGGCGGGAGGAATGAGCAGTTCTTC. It encodes CASSIVWGGRNEQFF. Based on the CDR3 plus reference TRBV19 and TRBJ2-1, the full variable domain is DGGITQSPKYLFRKEGQNVTLSCEQNLNHDAMYWYRQDPGQGLRLIYYSQIVNDFQKGDIAEGYSVSREKKESFPLTVTSAQKNPTAFYLCASSIVWGGRNEQFFGPGTRLTVL.

This rearrangement joins TRBV7-9 to TRBJ2-7, with a possible D match to TRBD1 (7 bases). The germline gives CDR1 SEHNR, CDR2 FQNEAQ (reference sequence). V was shortened by 5 bases and J by 7 bases, with 21 bases between the two germline ends. The CDR3 is 15 amino acids. This CDR3 is CASSPRTGGPGEQYF. In DNA form, the CDR3 reads TGTGCCAGCAGCCCCCGGACAGGAGGGCCAGGAGAGCAGTACTTC.

This clone has more than one count but fewer than ten. This chain connects TRBV24-1 to TRBJ2-1, with D possibly matching TRBD2 (5 bases). In germline, CDR1 is KGHDR, CDR2 SFDVKD. The V end lost 1 base, the J end lost 6 bases, and 18 bases lay between the germline ends. CDR3 length equals 17 residues. CDR3 DNA: TGTGCCACCAGTGATTTCCTGAGCGGATATCCTCCCAATGAGCAGTTCTTC. This gives the protein CATSDFLSGYPPNEQFF.

This chain connects TRBV30 to TRBJ1-1, with D unclear. The CDR3 sequence is 13 residues long. Trimming took off 0 bases at V and 1 base at J, with 6 bases between the two ends. The germline gives CDR1 GTSNPN, CDR2 SVGIG (reference sequence). As DNA, the CDR3 is TGTGCCTGGAGTGTACAAGAGAACACTGAAGCTTTCTTT. This sequence encodes CAWSVQENTEAFF.

The chain employs TRBV5-1 and TRBJ1-2, with 9 bases that match TRBD1. The CDR3 loop spans 16 amino acids. Germline trimming cut 4 bases from V and 7 bases from J; bases unmatched to any gene: 14. CDR1 SGHRS and CDR2 YFSETQ come from the germline V gene. The CDR3 sequence is CASSPGTGILESGYTF. The CDR3 DNA reads as TGCGCCAGCAGCCCTGGGACAGGGATCCTAGAAAGTGGCTACACCTTC. Variable domain in full (rest from reference TRBV5-1 and TRBJ1-2): KAGVTQTPRYLIKTRGQQVTLSCSPISGHRSVSWYQQTPGQGLQFLFEYFSETQRNKGNFPGRFSGRQFSNSRSEMNVSTLELGDSALYLCASSPGTGILESGYTFGSGTRLTVV.

This chain links TRBV4-3 with TRBJ2-7, with 9 positions matching TRBD2. There are 15 residues in the CDR3. From germline, CDR1 is LGHNA and CDR2 YSLEER. The V segment lost 0 bases and the J segment 2 bases; nucleotides outside the gene matches: 2. CDR3 DNA sequence: TGCGCCAGCAGCCAAGACGCTAGCGGGGCCTACGAGCAGTACTTC. This translates into CASSQDASGAYEQYF.

The J gene is TRBJ2-2, the V gene TRBV7-9; 10 bases map to TRBD2. Germline assignment: CDR1 SEHNR and CDR2 FQNEAQ (reference sequence). Trimming removed 8 bases from V and 3 bases from J; junction bases left unmatched: 12. The CDR3 consists of 17 residues. CDR3 nucleotide sequence: TGTGCCAGCCGGGGGCTAGCGGGAGAATCAGACACCGGGGAGCTGTTTTTT. This codes for CASRGLAGESDTGELFF.

This clone appeared once. The V call is TRBV19, the J call TRBJ2-2, with TRBD1 matching 11 bases. The CDR3 runs to 17 residues. After removal of 1 base from V and 2 bases from J, the junction contained 3 bases not matched to a gene. CDR1 LNHDA and CDR2 SQIVND come from the germline V gene (reference sequence). CDR3 residues: CASSIGWTGGNTGELFF. The CDR3 DNA sequence: TGTGCCAGTAGTATAGGTTGGACAGGGGGCAACACCGGGGAGCTGTTTTTT.

This sequence joins TRBV5-6 and TRBJ2-7, with TRBD1 as a possible D gene (6 bases). V dropped 0 bases and J dropped 0 bases, with 7 bases sitting between them. In germline, CDR1 is SGHDT, CDR2 YYEEEE. CDR3 length: 14 amino acids. In DNA form, the CDR3 reads TGTGCCAGCAGCTTGGAGGGGGTCTCCTACGAGCAGTACTTC. Encoded protein: CASSLEGVSYEQYF. Variable domain in full (rest from reference TRBV5-6 and TRBJ2-7): DAGVTQSPTHLIKTRGQQVTLRCSPKSGHDTVSWYQQALGQGPQFIFQYYEEEERQRGNFPDRFSGHQFPNYSSELNVNALLLGDSALYLCASSLEGVSYEQYFGPGTRLTVT.

The rearrangement links TRBV27 to TRBJ2-7, with 10 bases aligning to TRBD2. The CDR3 extends over 17 amino acids. Trimming removed 0 bases from V and 4 bases from J; junction bases left unmatched: 9. CDR1 and CDR2 (germline): MNHEY, SMNVEV (reference sequence). CDR3 DNA: TGTGCCAGCAGTTTATCGGGGTTAGCGGGAGGTTTTTACGAGCAGTACTTC. Its protein is CASSLSGLAGGFYEQYF.

The chain carries TRBV7-2 and TRBJ2-2, with TRBD2 matching 9 bases. The CDR3 runs 15 residues. Trimming removed 9 bases from V and 4 bases from J; junction bases left unmatched: 9. Looked up from germline, CDR1 is SGHTA and CDR2 is FQGNSA. Here the CDR3 DNA reads TGTGCCAGTCAACTTAGCGGGAGTGGCACCGGGGAGCTGTTTTTT. Its protein product is CASQLSGSGTGELFF.

V gene TRBV27 combines with J gene TRBJ2-1, with 8 positions matching TRBD2. Trimming removed 7 bases from V and 6 bases from J; junction bases left unmatched: 11. The CDR3 is made up of 15 amino acids. Germline values: CDR1 MNHEY, CDR2 SMNVEV (reference sequence). The CDR3 sequence is CASIRLPGLGNEQFF. DNA of the CDR3: TGTGCCAGCATAAGACTCCCGGGACTAGGCAATGAGCAGTTCTTC.

The count of this clone is one. The V gene is TRBV7-2, the J gene TRBJ2-6; 7 bases align to TRBD2. The germline CDR1 and CDR2 sequences are SGHTA and FQGNSA. The CDR3 runs to 17 residues. The V segment lost 1 base and the J segment 7 bases; nucleotides outside the gene matches: 10. In nucleotides, the CDR3 is TGTGCCAGCAGCTTAGTTTGGGAGGGTCTAAACGCCAACGTCCTGACTTTC. It encodes CASSLVWEGLNANVLTF.

V gene TRBV7-2 combines with J gene TRBJ2-7, with 9 bases identical to TRBD2. The length of the CDR3 is 16 residues. Germline V gene sequence: CDR1 SGHTA, CDR2 FQGNSA. The V and J ends lost 5 bases and 5 bases, in that order; junction bases with no gene match: 13. The CDR3 here is CASSLRFSGSTHEQYF. The CDR3 nucleotides read TGTGCCAGCAGCCTCCGGTTTAGCGGGAGTACCCACGAGCAGTACTTC.